Below, one T cell receptor (beta chain) is given with its context. In germline, CDR1 is GTSNPN, CDR2 SVGIG (reference sequence). V was cut by 2 bases and J by 8 bases, with 7 bases left in between. The CDR3 extends over 11 amino acids. Sequenced by immunoSEQ multiplex PCR; TCRdb stores in-frame clones only, minus some. The table includes roughly 190,000 clones, 91% detected once. This entry is derived from a study of control samples from healthy donors and cancer patients. The sequence was collected from a young man in good health. The V call is TRBV30, the J call TRBJ2-1, with D unclear. Material for sequencing was blood. CDR3 DNA: TGTGCCTGGAGTCGGGCATATGAGCAGTTCTTC. Translated, it gives CAWSRAYEQFF.